Sequencing of this TCR beta chain was carried out in a study of T cell changes during pregnancy in multiple sclerosis. V lost 2 bases to trimming and J lost 6 bases, with 11 bases between them. The CDR3 is 13 amino acids. The V gene's germline CDR1 is GTSNPN and CDR2 SVGIG (reference sequence). Profiled with immunoSEQ multiplex PCR; TCRdb holds only in-frame clones, not every one. Of more than 85,000 clones listed, 90% to 95% are singletons. This TCR came from a female donor with multiple sclerosis, enrolled in a pregnancy study. The starting material was peripheral blood, obtained before pregnancy. V usage is TRBV30 and J usage is TRBJ1-5; D possibly corresponds to TRBD1 (5 bases). In DNA, the CDR3 is TGTGCCTGGAGTCAGGGCGAAGGTCAGCCCCAGCATTTT. Protein sequence: CAWSQGEGQPQHF.